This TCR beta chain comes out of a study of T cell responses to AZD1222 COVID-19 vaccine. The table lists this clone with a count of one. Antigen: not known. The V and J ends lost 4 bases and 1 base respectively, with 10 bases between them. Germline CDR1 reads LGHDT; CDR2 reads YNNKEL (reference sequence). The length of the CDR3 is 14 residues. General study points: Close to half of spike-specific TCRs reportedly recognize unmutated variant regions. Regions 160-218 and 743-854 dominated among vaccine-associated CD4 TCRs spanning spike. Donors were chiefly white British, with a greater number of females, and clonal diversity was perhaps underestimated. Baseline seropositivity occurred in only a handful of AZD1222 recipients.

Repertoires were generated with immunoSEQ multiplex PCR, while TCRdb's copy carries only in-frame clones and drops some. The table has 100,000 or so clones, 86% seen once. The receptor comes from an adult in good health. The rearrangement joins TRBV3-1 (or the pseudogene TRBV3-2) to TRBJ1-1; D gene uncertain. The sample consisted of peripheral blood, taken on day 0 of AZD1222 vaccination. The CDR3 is CASSRGISNTEAFF. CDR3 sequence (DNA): TGTGCCAGCAGCCGAGGGATTTCGAACACTGAAGCTTTCTTT.